This T cell receptor beta chain appears in the sequencing data of a study of CD8 T cells in ankylosing spondylitis. Findings of the study overall: The study identified a TCR beta motif of under ten highly homologous variants that appeared characteristic of ankylosing spondylitis blood.

TCRdb redid the calling of the 5' RACE reads with MiXCR, one entry per CDR3 protein. This table has a few hundred thousand distinct CDR3 sequences, approximately 20% appearing once. The table lists this clonotype with many counts. What it binds is unknown. Germline V gives CDR1 SNHLY, CDR2 FYNNEI. Trimming at V came to 3 bases and at J to 1 base, leaving 8 bases not matched to a gene. The CDR3 sequence is 18 residues long. The origin of this receptor is a male donor with ankylosing spondylitis. Specimen: blood, either unsorted or a sorted T cell fraction (not recorded which). The rearrangement joins TRBV2 to TRBJ2-5; 13 positions agree with TRBD2. The CDR3 sequence is CASSDRLAGGMIQETQYF. The DNA of the CDR3 is TGTGCCAGCAGTGATCGACTAGCGGGAGGAATGATCCAAGAGACCCAGTACTTC.